The present T cell receptor (beta chain) was sequenced within a study of shared clonotypes between healthy human individuals. Original processing notes: Filtering of immunoSEQ junctional sequences could not match full-length read filtering. Data came from immunoSEQ multiplex PCR; TCRdb stores just in-frame clones and leaves some out. V, J and clone size derive from that table, while D and trimming were established from the DNA sequence. The table shows 950,000 to 1,100,000 clones, with approximately 80% occurring only once. V was pared by 9 bases and J by 0 bases, with 18 bases between. CDR3 length: 16 amino acids. Germline V gives CDR1 SNHLY, CDR2 FYNNEI. Healthy HIV-negative adults with no recent acute infections or vaccinations were recruited as donors.

This clonotype originated in a man aged 18 to 30 in good health. Some clones in this sample may be carry-over from other donors' samples. The chain has TRBV2 and TRBJ1-5; weak D call: TRBD1 (6 bases). The sample consisted of memory CD4+ T cells from PBMCs. Subset given: CD45RA-negative fraction. For the CDR3, the DNA is TGTGCCAGTGGGGGGGCAGGAGCCGATAGCAATCAGCCCCAGCATTTT. Residues: CASGGAGADSNQPQHF.